What follows is one TCR beta chain and its context. Its antigen is not known. These data belong to a study of STAT5B mutations in CD4+ large granular lymphocyte leukemia. Looking at the study overall: The CDR3 'QG' motif was associated with a particular HLA allele among healthy donors.

V shed 5 bases and J shed 2 bases, with 5 bases lying between them. This CDR3 contains 12 residues. Germline V gene data show CDR1 as LNHNV and CDR2 as YYDKDF (reference sequence). Sequenced by immunoSEQ multiplex PCR; TCRdb stores in-frame clones only, minus some. The sample carries 30,000 to 40,000 clones, around 88% recorded once. The study's findings and limits: About 24% of private leukemic clonotypes occurred rarely in other patients' non-leukemic repertoires. TRBV06-family usage was enriched in top patient clones (8/27) versus controls (2/35). Patient CD4-sorted repertoires stayed more clonal than healthy ones after leukemic-clone removal.

The receptor's source is a human donor in good health. The sample consisted of CD4+ T cells from blood buffy coats. The chain uses TRBV15 and TRBJ2-3; D unclear. The CDR3 loop is CATSGPTDTQYF. For the CDR3, the DNA is TGTGCCACCAGCGGACCCACAGATACGCAGTATTTT.